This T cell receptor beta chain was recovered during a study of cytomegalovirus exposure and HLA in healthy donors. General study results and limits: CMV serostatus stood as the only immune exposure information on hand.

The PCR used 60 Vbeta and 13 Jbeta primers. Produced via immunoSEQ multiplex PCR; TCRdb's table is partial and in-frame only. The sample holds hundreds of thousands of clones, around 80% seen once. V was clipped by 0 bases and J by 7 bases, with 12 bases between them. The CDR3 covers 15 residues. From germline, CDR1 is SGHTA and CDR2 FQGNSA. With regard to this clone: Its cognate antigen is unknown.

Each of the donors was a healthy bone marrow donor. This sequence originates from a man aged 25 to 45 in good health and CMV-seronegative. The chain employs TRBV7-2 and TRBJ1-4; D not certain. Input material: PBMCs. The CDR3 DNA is TGTGCCAGCAGCTTAGCGGGCAGAAAGACTGAAAAACTGTTTTTT. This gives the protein CASSLAGRKTEKLFF.